Below are 11 T cell receptor beta chains sequenced from a single sample in a study of cytomegalovirus exposure and HLA in healthy donors (dated by TCRdb to 2017 to 2019). The protocol used for the library was the immunoSEQ multiplex PCR assay. For the multiplex PCR, a mixture combining 60 forward primers for TCR Vbeta segments and 13 reverse primers for TCR Jbeta segments was used. In its TCRdb copy, this immuneACCESS table keeps in-frame sequences only and misses some clones. Where compared with another copy, unresolved V genes explain less than half of these, and the others have no known cause. Present in this sample are 140,000 to 150,000 clones, roughly 68% of which were seen just once. Around 4.7% of the sample rests with the top ten. The specimen sequenced was PBMCs. The receptors originated from a man aged 55 to 70 in good health and CMV-seronegative.

This chain joins TRBV10-3 and TRBJ2-7; D not resolved. CDR3 length: 13 residues. The V gene lost 0 bases and the J gene lost 5 bases, with 8 bases spanning the gap. CDR1 is ENHRY, CDR2 SYGVKD, per germline. CDR3 bases: TGTGCCATCAGTGAGTCCCCCTCTCACGAGCAGTACTTC. Protein product: CAISESPSHEQYF.

The CDR3 sequence is CASSQGTGIYNSPLHF. DNA of the CDR3: TGCGCCAGCAGCCAAGGGACAGGAATCTATAATTCACCCCTCCACTTT. The chain carries TRBV4-3 and TRBJ1-6; TRBD1 agrees at 7 bases. The junction had 3 bases not matched to a gene; V was cut back by 1 base and J by 3 bases. Germline V gene lookup returns CDR1 LGHNA and CDR2 YSLEER. CDR3 length: 16 amino acids.

This clone was counted a few times. The chain links TRBV29-1 to TRBJ2-1; the D gene is possibly TRBD2 (6 bases). Trimming removed 4 bases from V and 3 bases from J, with 13 bases in between. Per the germline V gene, CDR1 is SQVTM and CDR2 is ANQGSEA. The CDR3 length is 14 residues. CDR3 region: CSVARDWNYNEQFF. CDR3 in DNA: TGCAGCGTTGCCCGGGACTGGAACTACAATGAGCAGTTCTTC.

The chain carries TRBV4-3 and TRBJ1-2; D is perhaps TRBD1 (6 bases). From germline, CDR1 is LGHNA and CDR2 YSLEER. This CDR3 is built from 16 residues. Trimming shortened V by 0 bases and J by 8 bases, and 19 bases separated the two germline ends. The CDR3: CASSQDYREWGEGYTF. CDR3 coding DNA: TGCGCCAGCAGCCAAGATTACAGGGAGTGGGGTGAGGGCTACACCTTC.

In its sample, this clone was seen a few times. The chain couples TRBV28 to TRBJ1-4; D is ambiguous. CDR3 length: 13 residues. Germline V gene lookup returns CDR1 MDHEN and CDR2 SYDVKM. V lost 7 bases to trimming and J lost 3 bases, with 9 bases between them. The CDR3 DNA sequence: TGTGCCAGCAAAGGGAGGGCTAATGAAAAACTGTTTTTT. Protein: CASKGRANEKLFF.

This clone has only a few counts. The chain employs TRBV6-1 and TRBJ1-2; D not certain. The CDR3 runs to 13 residues. The germline gives CDR1 MNHNS, CDR2 SASEGT. V was cut by 5 bases and J by 6 bases, with 13 bases left in between. In DNA form, the CDR3 reads TGTGCCAGCAGTCAGACTTGGAACAATGGCTACACCTTC. This sequence encodes CASSQTWNNGYTF.

The chain has TRBV6-1 and TRBJ2-7; D ambiguous. CDR3 length equals 12 residues. Trimming pared 7 bases from V and 4 bases from J, leaving 11 bases between. Germline loops: CDR1 MNHNS, CDR2 SASEGT. CDR3 in amino acids: CASNLPAYEQYF. In DNA, the CDR3 is TGTGCCAGCAATCTACCCGCTTACGAGCAGTACTTC.

This chain links TRBV10-3 with TRBJ2-1; 14 nucleotides match TRBD2. The CDR3 length is 18 residues. The germline gives CDR1 ENHRY, CDR2 SYGVKD. V dropped 0 bases and J dropped 3; count of bases not matched to a gene: 4. The CDR3 nucleotides are TGTGCCATCAGTGAGTCGGTGGGACTAGCGGGGGACTACAATGAGCAGTTCTTC. As protein: CAISESVGLAGDYNEQFF.

The rearrangement joins TRBV5-1 to TRBJ2-2; 11 bases line up with TRBD2. Unmatched junction bases numbered 7, after V lost 4 bases and J lost 2 bases. The germline CDR1 and CDR2 sequences are SGHRS and YFSETQ. The CDR3 contains 17 residues. CDR3 nucleotide sequence: TGCGCCAGCAGCGACACTAGCGGGAGCGCCAACACCGGGGAGCTGTTTTTT. Translated, it gives CASSDTSGSANTGELFF.

The chain combines TRBV19 with TRBJ2-2; 8 bases line up with TRBD2. Per germline, CDR1 LNHDA and CDR2 SQIVND (reference sequence). V shed 3 bases and J 5 bases; nucleotides not matched to a gene: 14. This CDR3 contains 18 residues. The DNA for the CDR3 is TGTGCCAGTAGTATCCTCCCTGGGGCGGGAGGTGGGACCGGGGAGCTGTTTTTT. Protein product: CASSILPGAGGGTGELFF. The full variable domain, in which reference TRBV19 and TRBJ2-2 provide the parts outside the CDR3, is DGGITQSPKYLFRKEGQNVTLSCEQNLNHDAMYWYRQDPGQGLRLIYYSQIVNDFQKGDIAEGYSVSREKKESFPLTVTSAQKNPTAFYLCASSILPGAGGGTGELFFGEGSRLTVL.

The rearrangement joins TRBV28 to TRBJ2-7; 7 nucleotides align to TRBD2. The CDR3 covers 14 residues. Germline lookup yields CDR1 MDHEN and CDR2 SYDVKM. The V and J ends lost 7 bases and 2 bases, in that order; junction bases with no gene match: 8. DNA for the CDR3: TGTGCCAGCATTCAGGCTAGCGGAGCCTACGAGCAGTACTTC. Translated: CASIQASGAYEQYF.